The rows below give T cell receptor beta chains drawn from one sample of a study of blood T cell dynamics during melanoma immunotherapy. TCRdb keeps only in-frame clones here, not all; method: immunoSEQ multiplex PCR. The sample has 11,000 to 15,000 clones, 70% to 90% seen once. The sample consisted of blood, taken from a patient treated with checkpoint blockade. The source is a human donor with melanoma. Both conserved end residues are part of each CDR3. D genes are given only for firm matches. Clone size is shown for a subset of rows, as once, few, many or a class of expanded clone.

v_gene	d_gene	j_gene	abundance	CDR3aa	CDR3nt
TRBV5-4	-	TRBJ1-1	-	CASSFIRAGDTEAFF	TGTGCCAGCAGCTTCATTAGGGCAGGGGACACTGAAGCTTTCTTT
TRBV6-5	-	TRBJ1-1	-	CASSYFGAQGNTEAFF	TGTGCCAGCAGTTACTTTGGGGCGCAGGGGAACACTGAAGCTTTCTTT
TRBV7-2	-	TRBJ2-2	-	CASSLDPLGTGELFF	TGTGCCAGCAGCTTAGACCCCCTGGGCACCGGGGAGCTGTTTTTT
TRBV4-3	-	TRBJ2-5	-	CASSQAIGRGQTQYF	TGCGCCAGCAGCCAAGCGATAGGCAGGGGACAGACCCAGTACTTC
TRBV5-5	TRBD1	TRBJ2-2	-	CASSPYSGTATGELFF	TGTGCCAGCAGCCCCTATTCCGGGACAGCCACCGGGGAGCTGTTTTTT
TRBV10-3	-	TRBJ1-5	-	CAISEWRYDQPQHF	TGTGCCATCAGTGAGTGGCGGTATGATCAGCCCCAGCATTTT
TRBV27	TRBD2	TRBJ2-3	-	CASSSRVAGHTDTQYF	TGTGCCAGCAGTTCCCGGGTAGCGGGGCACACAGATACGCAGTATTTT
TRBV7-3	-	TRBJ2-3	-	CASSPSGYGTDTQYF	TGTGCCAGCAGCCCGAGCGGTTACGGCACAGATACGCAGTATTTT
TRBV5-8	-	TRBJ1-2	once	CASSLALYQWGNYGYTF	TGTGCCAGCAGCTTGGCCCTCTACCAGTGGGGGAACTATGGCTACACCTTC
TRBV6-5	-	TRBJ1-1	-	CASSYSRGGTEAFF	TGTGCCAGCAGTTACTCGAGGGGGGGCACTGAAGCTTTCTTT
TRBV9	TRBD2	TRBJ2-3	once	CASSVDGGGEGTQYF	TGTGCCAGCAGCGTAGACGGGGGGGGCGAAGGAACGCAGTATTTT
TRBV12-5	TRBD1	TRBJ2-2	-	CASGPGTANTGELFF	TGTGCTAGTGGACCCGGGACAGCGAACACCGGGGAGCTGTTTTTT
TRBV11-2	TRBD1	TRBJ2-7	once	CASSHPGTGGYEQYF	TGTGCCAGCAGTCACCCCGGGACAGGGGGCTACGAGCAGTACTTC
TRBV18	TRBD1	TRBJ2-7	-	CASSPRTGEYEQYF	TGTGCCAGCTCACCGAGGACAGGGGAGTACGAGCAGTACTTC
TRBV9	-	TRBJ2-2	-	CASSITPLGGGGTGELFF	TGTGCCAGCAGCATCACTCCCCTCGGAGGGGGGGGTACCGGGGAGCTGTTTTTT
TRBV4-3	-	TRBJ1-4	-	CASSGTNEKEKLFF	TGCGCCAGCAGTGGGACAAACGAGAAGGAAAAACTGTTTTTT
TRBV7-9	-	TRBJ2-1	-	CASSPAVANYNEQFF	TGTGCCAGCAGCCCCGCGGTGGCAAACTACAATGAGCAGTTCTTC
TRBV7-6	-	TRBJ2-3	-	CASSLVGGAIDTQYF	TGTGCCAGCAGCTTAGTTGGGGGGGCGATAGATACGCAGTATTTT
TRBV6-5	-	TRBJ1-1	-	CASSSLNRRNTEAFF	TGTGCCAGCAGTTCCCTTAACAGGAGAAACACTGAAGCTTTCTTT
TRBV5-5	TRBD1	TRBJ1-5	-	CASSRTGARGNQPQHF	TGTGCCAGCAGCCGGACAGGGGCACGGGGCAATCAGCCCCAGCATTTT
TRBV5-1	TRBD1	TRBJ2-1	-	CASSKIRDSNNEQFF	TGCGCCAGCAGCAAGATCCGGGACAGCAACAATGAGCAGTTCTTC
TRBV5-8	-	TRBJ2-1	once	CASSLGGAASEQFF	TGTGCCAGCAGCTTGGGGGGGGCAGCAAGTGAGCAGTTCTTC
TRBV6-1	TRBD2	TRBJ2-2	-	CASSEPLGRGGPNTGELFF	TGTGCCAGCAGTGAACCCCTAGGACGGGGGGGCCCAAACACCGGGGAGCTGTTTTTT
TRBV11-2	TRBD1	TRBJ1-4	once	CASSRPTGGPEKLFF	TGTGCCAGCAGCCGCCCTACAGGGGGCCCTGAAAAACTGTTTTTT
TRBV6-1	-	TRBJ1-4	-	CASSPGGHRNEKLFF	TGTGCCAGCAGCCCTGGGGGGCATAGGAATGAAAAACTGTTTTTT
TRBV9	-	TRBJ2-6	few	CASSGGGGANVLTF	TGTGCCAGCAGCGGGGGTGGAGGGGCCAACGTCCTGACTTTC
TRBV27	-	TRBJ1-2	-	CASSLSGWSSGYTF	TGTGCCAGCAGTTTATCGGGGTGGTCGAGTGGCTACACCTTC
TRBV15	TRBD2	TRBJ2-5	-	CATSSGLAGGPTLQETQYF	TGTGCCACCAGCAGCGGACTAGCGGGGGGCCCAACCCTTCAAGAGACCCAGTACTTC
TRBV5-1	-	TRBJ2-1	-	CASSLFGQLENNEQFF	TGCGCCAGCAGCTTATTTGGGCAATTAGAGAACAATGAGCAGTTCTTC
TRBV11-2	-	TRBJ2-7	-	CASRKGNSYEQYF	TGTGCCAGCAGAAAAGGGAACTCCTACGAGCAGTACTTC
TRBV9	-	TRBJ2-3	few	CASSTGITDTQYF	TGTGCCAGCAGCACAGGGATCACAGATACGCAGTATTTT
TRBV15	-	TRBJ2-4	-	CATSSGTHENIQYF	TGTGCCACCAGCAGCGGGACTCACGAAAACATTCAGTACTTC
TRBV9	TRBD2	TRBJ2-3	-	CASSTRGVYTDTQYF	TGTGCCAGCAGCACCCGGGGGGTTTACACAGATACGCAGTATTTT
TRBV12-5	-	TRBJ2-2	-	CASGFGLGFAGELFF	TGTGCTAGTGGTTTCGGGCTGGGGTTCGCCGGGGAGCTGTTTTTT
TRBV19	-	TRBJ1-4	-	CASSIVAGVGEKLFF	TGTGCCAGTAGTATCGTGGCAGGGGTCGGGGAAAAACTGTTTTTT
TRBV19	TRBD2	TRBJ2-1	-	CASRPGLAYNEQFF	TGTGCCAGTAGACCGGGACTAGCGTACAATGAGCAGTTCTTC
TRBV6-1	TRBD2	TRBJ2-7	-	CATVAGGLNEQYF	TGTGCCACCGTAGCGGGGGGACTCAACGAGCAGTACTTC
TRBV6-5	-	TRBJ2-3	-	CASPGADTQYF	TGTGCCAGCCCAGGGGCAGATACGCAGTATTTT
TRBV6-6	-	TRBJ2-3	once	CASVRGSTDTQYF	TGTGCCAGCGTTCGGGGGAGCACAGATACGCAGTATTTT
TRBV5-1	-	TRBJ2-6	-	CASSPRTTGANVLTF	TGCGCCAGCAGCCCGCGGACTACTGGGGCCAACGTCCTGACTTTC
TRBV28	-	TRBJ2-3	-	CASSPPSLYPTDTQYF	TGTGCCAGCAGTCCTCCCTCCCTTTATCCCACAGATACGCAGTATTTT
TRBV2	-	TRBJ2-5	-	CARQGSTGEEETQYF	TGTGCCAGACAGGGGTCTACGGGGGAGGAAGAGACCCAGTACTTC
TRBV2	-	TRBJ1-5	-	CASRAGVTSNQPQHF	TGTGCCAGCAGAGCTGGGGTTACTAGCAATCAGCCCCAGCATTTT
TRBV7-8	-	TRBJ2-3	-	CASSARDQGITDTQYF	TGTGCCAGCAGCGCCCGGGATCAGGGTATCACAGATACGCAGTATTTT
TRBV9	TRBD1	TRBJ1-2	-	CASSGRDRAGGYTF	TGTGCCAGCAGCGGTCGGGACAGGGCTGGCGGCTACACCTTC
TRBV30	TRBD1	TRBJ1-3	-	CAWSDRGAGNTIYF	TGTGCCTGGAGCGACAGGGGGGCTGGAAACACCATATATTTT
TRBV5-4	TRBD1	TRBJ2-2	-	CASSLPGGEFYTGELFF	TGTGCCAGCAGCTTGCCAGGGGGCGAATTTTACACCGGGGAGCTGTTTTTT
TRBV7-9	-	TRBJ2-3	-	CASSLVDTQYF	TGTGCCAGCAGCTTGGTAGATACGCAGTATTTT
TRBV2	TRBD1	TRBJ1-5	-	CASSEIGTGVQPQHF	TGTGCCAGCAGTGAAATTGGGACAGGGGTTCAGCCCCAGCATTTT
TRBV11-3	TRBD2	TRBJ2-1	once	CASSLDSGGTYNEQFF	TGTGCCAGCAGCTTAGATAGCGGGGGTACCTACAATGAGCAGTTCTTC
TRBV7-2	-	TRBJ2-5	-	CASSAEAAGASETQYF	TGTGCCAGCAGCGCAGAGGCGGCGGGGGCGTCAGAGACCCAGTACTTC
TRBV7-6	-	TRBJ2-3	-	CASSPGGVADTQYF	TGTGCCAGCAGCCCTGGCGGGGTGGCAGATACGCAGTATTTT
TRBV5-1	TRBD1	TRBJ2-3	few	CASSTDRYTDTQYF	TGCGCCAGCAGCACGGACAGGTACACAGATACGCAGTATTTT
TRBV30	-	TRBJ1-5	-	CARERRINQPQHF	TGTGCCCGCGAAAGGCGTATCAATCAGCCCCAGCATTTT
TRBV19	TRBD1	TRBJ1-6	-	CASRGFSNSPLHF	TGTGCCAGCAGGGGGTTTAGCAATTCACCCCTCCACTTT
TRBV2	TRBD1	TRBJ1-6	-	CASNKQGYNSPLHF	TGTGCCAGCAATAAACAGGGGTATAATTCACCCCTCCACTTT
TRBV4-1	-	TRBJ2-3	-	CASSLMNTDTQYF	TGCGCCAGCAGCTTAATGAACACAGATACGCAGTATTTT
TRBV7-9	-	TRBJ1-1	-	CASSARRNVSKYTEAFF	TGTGCCAGCAGCGCCCGACGGAACGTTTCTAAGTACACTGAAGCTTTCTTT
TRBV7-9	-	TRBJ2-3	-	CASSLARFTDTQYF	TGTGCCAGCAGCTTAGCGAGGTTCACAGATACGCAGTATTTT